This T cell receptor beta chain was identified during a study of blood T cells in healthy people across ages. The CDR3 loop spans 16 amino acids. From germline, CDR1 is MDHEN and CDR2 SYDVKM. After removal of 2 bases from V and 7 bases from J, the junction contained 9 bases not matched to a gene. To note about this clonotype: Its antigen is not known.

Study-wide results and limits: Age brought a roughly linear fall in TCR beta diversity measured per million T cells. Among long-lived donors, naive CD4+ cells were more numerous and diversity higher than in aged donors. It was not known whether donors were CMV positive (a possible confounder of expanded clonotype changes).

Through a sample-barcoded 5' primer and a J-beta primer mix, a second PCR was run for roughly 6 to 12 cycles. TCRdb reprocessed the 5' RACE reads via MiXCR and lists one record per CDR3 protein. The table has about 930,000 distinct CDR3 sequences, approximately 32% seen once. The same sample was also used in a study of T cells of mothers and their children. As that study records: Donation was provided by three healthy Caucasian mothers along with their six children.

The chain is built from TRBV28 and TRBJ2-1; TRBD2 aligns across 9 bases. The TCR comes from a woman in her 40s in good health. What was sequenced was blood. The CDR3 DNA sequence: TGTGCCAGCAGTTTAACTTGGCGGGGGGGCCGGAATGAGCAGTTCTTC. Protein: CASSLTWRGGRNEQFF.